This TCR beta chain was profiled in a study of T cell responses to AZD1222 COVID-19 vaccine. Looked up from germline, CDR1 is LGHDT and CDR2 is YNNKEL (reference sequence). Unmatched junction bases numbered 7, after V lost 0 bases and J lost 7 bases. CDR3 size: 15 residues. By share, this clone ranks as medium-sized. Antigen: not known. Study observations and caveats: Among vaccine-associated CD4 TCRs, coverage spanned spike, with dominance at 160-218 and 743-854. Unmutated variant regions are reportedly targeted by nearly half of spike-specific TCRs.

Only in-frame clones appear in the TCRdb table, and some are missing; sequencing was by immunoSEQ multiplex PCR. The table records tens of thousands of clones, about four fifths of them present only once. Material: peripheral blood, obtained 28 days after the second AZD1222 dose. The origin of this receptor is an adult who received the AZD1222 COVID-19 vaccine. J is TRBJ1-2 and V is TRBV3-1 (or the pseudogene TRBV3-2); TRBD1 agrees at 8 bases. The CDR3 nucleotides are TGTGCCAGCAGCCAAGATCGGGCAGGGGGCGGTGGCTACACCTTC. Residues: CASSQDRAGGGGYTF.